This T cell receptor (beta chain) was profiled in a study of early T cells in non-severe SARS-CoV-2 infection. For the study at large: With bulk RNA from unsorted whole blood as input, sequencing yielded unpaired chains.

The CDR3 length is 14 residues. V shed 2 bases and J shed 7 bases, with 11 bases lying between them. This clonotype was recorded many times. No antigen is known for it. The TCR library protocol was used to attach unique molecular identifiers. These identifiers were attached to individual cDNA molecules. TCRdb reanalysed the 5' RACE reads using MiXCR and keeps one entry per CDR3 protein. The table includes some 60,000 distinct CDR3 sequences, 10% detected once. Study-level results: Lookups in VDJdb leaned toward anti-spike CD8 responses and missed private and CD4 specificities.

Sequencing was carried out using whole blood. The sequence was obtained from an adult who was a healthcare worker with PCR-confirmed SARS-CoV-2 infection or an uninfected control (not recorded which). The chain links TRBV12-3 or TRBV12-4 to TRBJ1-4; D ambiguous. The chain's CDR3 is CASSLSGGGEKLFF. The CDR3 bases are TGTGCCAGCAGTTTATCCGGAGGAGGTGAAAAACTGTTTTTT.